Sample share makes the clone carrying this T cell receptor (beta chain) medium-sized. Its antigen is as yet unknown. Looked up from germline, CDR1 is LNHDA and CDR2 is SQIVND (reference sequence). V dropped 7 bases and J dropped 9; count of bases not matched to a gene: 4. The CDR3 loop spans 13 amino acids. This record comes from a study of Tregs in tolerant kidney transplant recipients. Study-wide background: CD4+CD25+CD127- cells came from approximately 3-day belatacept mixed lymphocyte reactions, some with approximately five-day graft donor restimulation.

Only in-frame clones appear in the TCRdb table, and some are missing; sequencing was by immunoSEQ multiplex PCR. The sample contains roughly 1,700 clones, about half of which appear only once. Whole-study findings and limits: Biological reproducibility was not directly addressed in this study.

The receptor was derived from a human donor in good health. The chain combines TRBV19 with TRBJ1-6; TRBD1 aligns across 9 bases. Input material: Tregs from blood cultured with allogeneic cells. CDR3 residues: CASKGQGGSPLHF. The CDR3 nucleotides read TGTGCCAGTAAGGGACAGGGTGGTTCACCCCTCCACTTT.